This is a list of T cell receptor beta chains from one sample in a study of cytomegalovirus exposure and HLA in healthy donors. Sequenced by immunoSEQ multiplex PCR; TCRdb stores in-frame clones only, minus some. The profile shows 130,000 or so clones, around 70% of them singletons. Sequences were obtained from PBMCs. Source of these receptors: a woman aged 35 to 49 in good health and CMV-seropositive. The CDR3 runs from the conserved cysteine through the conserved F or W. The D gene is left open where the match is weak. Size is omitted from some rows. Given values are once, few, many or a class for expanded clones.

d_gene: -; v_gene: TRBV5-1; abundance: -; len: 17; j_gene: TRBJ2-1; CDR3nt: TGCGCCAGCAGCTTAAAGACAGGGACTAGAAGCACAAATGAGCAGTTCTTC; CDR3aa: CASSLKTGTRSTNEQFF
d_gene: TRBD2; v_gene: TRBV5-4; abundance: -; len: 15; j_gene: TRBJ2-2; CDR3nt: TGTGCCAGCAGCGGACTAGCGGGGGGTACCGGGGAGCTGTTTTTT; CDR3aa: CASSGLAGGTGELFF
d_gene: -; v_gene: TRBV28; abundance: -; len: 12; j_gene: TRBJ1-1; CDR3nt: TGTGCCAGCAATGGGGGCCAGAGAAAAGCTTTCTTT; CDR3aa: CASNGGQRKAFF
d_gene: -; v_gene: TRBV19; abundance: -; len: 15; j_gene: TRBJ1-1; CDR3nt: TGTGCCAGTAATCCCAGGATGGGTTGGGACACTGAAGCTTTCTTT; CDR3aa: CASNPRMGWDTEAFF
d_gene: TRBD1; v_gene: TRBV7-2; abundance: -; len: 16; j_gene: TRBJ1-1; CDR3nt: TGTGCCAGCAGCTTAGGAGTCAACAGGGGGTACACTGAAGCTTTCTTT; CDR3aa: CASSLGVNRGYTEAFF
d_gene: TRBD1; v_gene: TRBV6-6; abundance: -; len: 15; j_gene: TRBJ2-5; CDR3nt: TGTGCCAGCAGGCGGGGACAGGGGGTCCAAGAGACCCAGTACTTC; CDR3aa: CASRRGQGVQETQYF
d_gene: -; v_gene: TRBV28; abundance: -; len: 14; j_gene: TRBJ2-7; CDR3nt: TGTGCCAGCATTGGGGGACTCCTCTCCTACGAGCAGTACTTC; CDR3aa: CASIGGLLSYEQYF
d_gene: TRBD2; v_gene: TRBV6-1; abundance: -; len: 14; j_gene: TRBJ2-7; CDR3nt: TGTGCCAGCAGCGCTAGCGGGGGTCCGAACGAGCAGTACTTC; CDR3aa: CASSASGGPNEQYF
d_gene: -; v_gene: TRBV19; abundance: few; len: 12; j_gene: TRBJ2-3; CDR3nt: TGTGCCAGTGGGAGGGGGACAGATACGCAGTATTTT; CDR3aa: CASGRGTDTQYF
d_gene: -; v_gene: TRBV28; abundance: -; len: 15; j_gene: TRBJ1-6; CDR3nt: TGTGCCAGCAGCTTACCCTCTCAGGGCTATTCACCCCTCCACTTT; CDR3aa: CASSLPSQGYSPLHF
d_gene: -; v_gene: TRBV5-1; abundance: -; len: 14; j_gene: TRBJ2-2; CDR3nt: TGCGCCAGCAGCTTGGAACCGGGAACCGGGGAGCTGTTTTTT; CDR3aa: CASSLEPGTGELFF
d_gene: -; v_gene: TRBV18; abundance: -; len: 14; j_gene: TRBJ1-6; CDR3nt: TGTGCCAGCTCACCAGAGACAGCTAATTCACCCCTCCACTTT; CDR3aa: CASSPETANSPLHF
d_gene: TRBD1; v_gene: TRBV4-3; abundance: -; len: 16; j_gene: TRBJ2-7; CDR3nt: TGCGCCAGCAGCCAAGATCCCCCCGGACAGGGCCGCGAGCAGTACTTC; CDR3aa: CASSQDPPGQGREQYF
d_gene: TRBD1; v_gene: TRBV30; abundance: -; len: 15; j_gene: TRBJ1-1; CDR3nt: TGTGCCTGGAGCCGCCCTGGGACAGCGAACACTGAAGCTTTCTTT; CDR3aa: CAWSRPGTANTEAFF
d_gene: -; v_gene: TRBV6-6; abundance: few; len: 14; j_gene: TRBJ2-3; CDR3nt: TGTGCCAGCCGTTTGGGACAAAGCACAGATACGCAGTATTTT; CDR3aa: CASRLGQSTDTQYF
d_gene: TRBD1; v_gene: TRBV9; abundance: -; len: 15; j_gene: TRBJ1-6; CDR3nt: TGTGCCAGCAGCGGACAGGGCTCCTATAATTCACCCCTCCACTTT; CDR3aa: CASSGQGSYNSPLHF
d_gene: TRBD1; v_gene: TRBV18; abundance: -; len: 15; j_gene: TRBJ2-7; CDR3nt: TGTGCCAGCTCCCCCACCGGGACAGGCTCCTACGAGCAGTACTTC; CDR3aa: CASSPTGTGSYEQYF
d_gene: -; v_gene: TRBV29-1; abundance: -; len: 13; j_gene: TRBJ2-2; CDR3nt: TGCAGCGTTGAAGATACCCACACAGGGGAGCTGTTTTTT; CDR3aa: CSVEDTHTGELFF
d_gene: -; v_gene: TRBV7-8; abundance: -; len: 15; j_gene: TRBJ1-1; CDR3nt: TGTGCCAGCAGCTTAGCGCCAGGGATCAACACTGAAGCTTTCTTT; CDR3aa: CASSLAPGINTEAFF
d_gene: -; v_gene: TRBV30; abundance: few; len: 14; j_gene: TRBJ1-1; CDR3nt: TGTGCCTGGACGTTGATTGGGGGACTATCGGAAGCTTTCTTT; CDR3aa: CAWTLIGGLSEAFF
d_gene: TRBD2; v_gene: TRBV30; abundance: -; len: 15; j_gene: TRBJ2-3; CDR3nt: TGTGCCTGGAGTCGGACTAGCGGCAGCACAGATACGCAGTATTTT; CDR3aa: CAWSRTSGSTDTQYF
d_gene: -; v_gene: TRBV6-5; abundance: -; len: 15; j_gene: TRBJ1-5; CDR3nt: TGTGCCAGCAGCGAAACAGGGACTAGCAATCAGCCCCAGCATTTT; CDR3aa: CASSETGTSNQPQHF
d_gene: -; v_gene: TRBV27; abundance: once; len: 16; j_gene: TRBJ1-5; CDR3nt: TGTGCCAGCAGTTTATTCTGGGGCGAAAGCAATCAGCCCCAGCATTTT; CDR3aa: CASSLFWGESNQPQHF
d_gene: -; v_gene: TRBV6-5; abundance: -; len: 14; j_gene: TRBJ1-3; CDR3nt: TGTGCCAGCAGTTACCTCGGGGCTGGAAACACCATATATTTT; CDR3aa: CASSYLGAGNTIYF
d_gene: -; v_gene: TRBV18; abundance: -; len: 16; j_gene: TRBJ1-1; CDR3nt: TGTGCCAGCTCACCAGAGGGGAGGGTCTCAGTCACTGAAGCTTTCTTT; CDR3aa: CASSPEGRVSVTEAFF
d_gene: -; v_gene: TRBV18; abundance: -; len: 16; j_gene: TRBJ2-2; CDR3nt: TGTGCCAGCTCACCGCTGGGGGGGCCGAACACCGGGGAGCTGTTTTTT; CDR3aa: CASSPLGGPNTGELFF
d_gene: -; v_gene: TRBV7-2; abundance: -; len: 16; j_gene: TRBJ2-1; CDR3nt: TGTGCCAGCAGCTTAGGAGGTAGATTCGGCTACAATGAGCAGTTCTTC; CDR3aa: CASSLGGRFGYNEQFF
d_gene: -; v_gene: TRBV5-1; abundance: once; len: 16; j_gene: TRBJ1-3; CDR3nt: TGCGCCAGCAGCCGCGCAGGGCAGAGCTCTGGAAACACCATATATTTT; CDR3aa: CASSRAGQSSGNTIYF
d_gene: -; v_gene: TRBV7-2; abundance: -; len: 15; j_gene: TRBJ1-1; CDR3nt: TGTGCCAGCAGCTCCTCTGGGGGGGGAGGCACTGAAGCTTTCTTT; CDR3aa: CASSSSGGGGTEAFF
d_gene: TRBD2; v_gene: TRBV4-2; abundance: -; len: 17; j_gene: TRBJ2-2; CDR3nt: TGTGCCAGCAGCCCTAAACTTAGCGGGGGGCCGACCGGGGAGCTGTTTTTT; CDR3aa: CASSPKLSGGPTGELFF
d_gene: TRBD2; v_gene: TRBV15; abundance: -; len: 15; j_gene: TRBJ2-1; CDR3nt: TGTGCCACCAGCAGAGGGACTAGCGGGAGGCTTGAGCAGTTCTTC; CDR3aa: CATSRGTSGRLEQFF
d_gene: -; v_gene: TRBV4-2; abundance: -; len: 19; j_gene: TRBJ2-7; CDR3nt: TGTGCCAGCAGCCAAGATCTCGGTGCGGGTTCATTAAGCTCCTACGAGCAGTACTTC; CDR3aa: CASSQDLGAGSLSSYEQYF
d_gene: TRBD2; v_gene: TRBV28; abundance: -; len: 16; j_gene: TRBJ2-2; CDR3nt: TGTGCCAGCAGTCTCGGGACTAGCGGTAACACCGGGGAGCTGTTTTTT; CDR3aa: CASSLGTSGNTGELFF
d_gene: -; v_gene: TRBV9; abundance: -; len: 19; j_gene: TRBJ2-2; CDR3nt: TGTGCCAGCAGCGTAGGTTCCCCGACGTGGCTAGAGAACACCGGGGAGCTGTTTTTT; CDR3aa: CASSVGSPTWLENTGELFF
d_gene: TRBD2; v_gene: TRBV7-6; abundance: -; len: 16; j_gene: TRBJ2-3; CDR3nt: TGTGCCAGCAGCTTAGAACTAGCGGGGGGGACAGATACGCAGTATTTT; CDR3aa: CASSLELAGGTDTQYF
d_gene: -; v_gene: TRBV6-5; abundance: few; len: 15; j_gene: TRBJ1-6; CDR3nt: TGTGCCAGCAGTTACCTGCGGACAGTCGATTCACCCCTCCACTTT; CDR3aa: CASSYLRTVDSPLHF
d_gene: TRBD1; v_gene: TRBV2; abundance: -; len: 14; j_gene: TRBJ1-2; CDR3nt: TGTGCCAGCAGGGGGACAGGGGGCAATTATGGCTACACCTTC; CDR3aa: CASRGTGGNYGYTF
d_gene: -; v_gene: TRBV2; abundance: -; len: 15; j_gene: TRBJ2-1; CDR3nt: TGTGCCAGCAGCGAAGCCGGGACTGGAACCAATGAGCAGTTCTTC; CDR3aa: CASSEAGTGTNEQFF
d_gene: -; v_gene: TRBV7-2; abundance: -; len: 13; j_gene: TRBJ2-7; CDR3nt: TGTGCCAGCAGCTTCGAAGCTCCCGACGAGCAGTACTTC; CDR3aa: CASSFEAPDEQYF
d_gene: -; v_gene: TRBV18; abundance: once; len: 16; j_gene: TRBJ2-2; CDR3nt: TGTGCCAGCTCACCAGTCCAAGGGGCTAACACCGGGGAGCTGTTTTTT; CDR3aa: CASSPVQGANTGELFF